The TCR beta chain under discussion was sequenced for a study of blood T cell repertoires in COVID-19. Study background: Samples of COVID-19 (acute and convalescent) were obtained from the United States, Italy and Spain. PBMCs, B-cell-depleted T cells, or T cells were the source of the cDNA or gDNA that made up the material.

Germline assignment: CDR1 WSHSY and CDR2 SAAADI. V lost 6 bases and J lost 1; bases outside the gene matches: 5. This CDR3 has 16 amino acids. Patients in Seattle were enrolled during active infection, then followed longitudinally. Authors' analysis steps: Amplification of reference gene primers was used by the study to estimate nucleated cell counts. Sequencing used immunoSEQ multiplex PCR; TCRdb keeps in-frame clones, though not all of them. Clone size and V and J calls were adopted from that table, with D and trimming inferred from the DNA. The sample carries more than 150,000 clones, roughly four fifths recorded once.

The source of this sequence is a woman of 80 years or more with COVID-19, enrolled during active disease. The sample comprised peripheral blood. The chain employs TRBV10-2 and TRBJ2-2; 10 bases fit TRBD2. The CDR3 loop is CASRDVAGGNTGELFF. The CDR3 DNA follows: TGCGCCAGCAGAGACGTAGCGGGAGGGAACACCGGGGAGCTGTTTTTT.